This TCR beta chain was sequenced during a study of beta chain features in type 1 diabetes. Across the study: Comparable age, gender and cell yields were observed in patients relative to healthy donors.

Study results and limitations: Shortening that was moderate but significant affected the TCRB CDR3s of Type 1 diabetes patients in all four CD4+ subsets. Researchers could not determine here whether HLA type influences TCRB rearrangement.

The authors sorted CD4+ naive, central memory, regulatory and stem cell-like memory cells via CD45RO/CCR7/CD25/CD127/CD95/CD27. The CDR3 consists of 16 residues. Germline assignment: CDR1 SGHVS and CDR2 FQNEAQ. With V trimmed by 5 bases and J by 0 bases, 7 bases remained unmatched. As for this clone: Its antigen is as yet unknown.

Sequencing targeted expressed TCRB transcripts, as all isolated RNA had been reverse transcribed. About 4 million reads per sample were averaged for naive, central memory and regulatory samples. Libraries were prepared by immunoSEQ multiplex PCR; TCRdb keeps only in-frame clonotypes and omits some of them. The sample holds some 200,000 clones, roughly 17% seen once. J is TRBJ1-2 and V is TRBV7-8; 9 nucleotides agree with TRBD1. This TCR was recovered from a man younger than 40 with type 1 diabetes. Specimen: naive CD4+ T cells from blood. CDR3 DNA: TGTGCCAGCAGCGGAAGGACAGGGGTTACTAACTATGGCTACACCTTC. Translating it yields CASSGRTGVTNYGYTF.